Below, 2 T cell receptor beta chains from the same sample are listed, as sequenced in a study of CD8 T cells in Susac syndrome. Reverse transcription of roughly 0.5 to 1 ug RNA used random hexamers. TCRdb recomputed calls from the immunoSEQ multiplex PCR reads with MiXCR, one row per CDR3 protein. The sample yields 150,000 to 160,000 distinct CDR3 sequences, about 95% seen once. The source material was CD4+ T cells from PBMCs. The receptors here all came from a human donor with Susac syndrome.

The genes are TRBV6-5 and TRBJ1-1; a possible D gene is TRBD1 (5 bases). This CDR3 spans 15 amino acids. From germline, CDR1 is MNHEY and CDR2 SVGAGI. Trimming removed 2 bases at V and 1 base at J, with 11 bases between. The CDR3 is CASSYHGHENTEAFF. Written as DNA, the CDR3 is TGTGCCAGCAGTTACCACGGACACGAGAACACTGAAGCTTTCTTT.

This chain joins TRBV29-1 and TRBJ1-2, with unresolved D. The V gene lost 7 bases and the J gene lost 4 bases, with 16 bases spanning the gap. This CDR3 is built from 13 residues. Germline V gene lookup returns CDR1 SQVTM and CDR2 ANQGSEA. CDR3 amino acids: CSAEAGRTYGYTF. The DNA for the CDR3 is TGCAGCGCCGAGGCGGGGAGAACCTATGGCTACACCTTC.